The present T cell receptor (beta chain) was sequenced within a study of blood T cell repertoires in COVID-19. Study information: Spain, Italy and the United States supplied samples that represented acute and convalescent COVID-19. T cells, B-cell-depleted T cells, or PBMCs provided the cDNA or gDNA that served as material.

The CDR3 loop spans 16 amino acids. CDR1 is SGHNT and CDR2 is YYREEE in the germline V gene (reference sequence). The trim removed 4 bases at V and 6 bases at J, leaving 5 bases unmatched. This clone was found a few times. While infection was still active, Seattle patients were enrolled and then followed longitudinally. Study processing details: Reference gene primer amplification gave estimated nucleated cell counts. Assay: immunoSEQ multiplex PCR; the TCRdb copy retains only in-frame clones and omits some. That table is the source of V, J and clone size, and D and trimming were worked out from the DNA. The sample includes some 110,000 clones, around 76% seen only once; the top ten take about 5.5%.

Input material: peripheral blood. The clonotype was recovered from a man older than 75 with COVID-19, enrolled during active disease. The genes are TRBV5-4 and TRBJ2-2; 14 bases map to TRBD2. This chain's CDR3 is CASSLPGLAGAGELFF. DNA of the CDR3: TGTGCCAGCAGCCTACCGGGACTAGCGGGAGCCGGGGAGCTGTTTTTT.